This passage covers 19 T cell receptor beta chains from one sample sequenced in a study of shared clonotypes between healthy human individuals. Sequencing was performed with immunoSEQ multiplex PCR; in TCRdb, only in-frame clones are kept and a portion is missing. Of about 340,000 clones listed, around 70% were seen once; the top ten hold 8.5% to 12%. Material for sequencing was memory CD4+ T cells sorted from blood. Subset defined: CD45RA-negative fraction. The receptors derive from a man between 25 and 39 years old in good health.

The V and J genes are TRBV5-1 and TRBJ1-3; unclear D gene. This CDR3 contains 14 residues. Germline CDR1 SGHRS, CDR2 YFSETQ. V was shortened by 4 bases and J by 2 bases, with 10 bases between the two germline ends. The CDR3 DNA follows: TGCGCCAGCAGCCCAAATCGGGCTGGAAACACCATATATTTT. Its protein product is CASSPNRAGNTIYF.

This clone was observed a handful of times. CDR3 in amino acids: CASRAGSGNTIYF. The CDR3 DNA is TGTGCCAGCAGGGCAGGCTCTGGAAACACCATATATTTT. This chain uses TRBV2 with TRBJ1-3; D gene unclear. The germline V and J ends were trimmed by 6 bases and 0 bases, with 6 bases remaining between them. Germline CDR1 and CDR2: SNHLY and FYNNEI. The CDR3 runs to 13 residues.

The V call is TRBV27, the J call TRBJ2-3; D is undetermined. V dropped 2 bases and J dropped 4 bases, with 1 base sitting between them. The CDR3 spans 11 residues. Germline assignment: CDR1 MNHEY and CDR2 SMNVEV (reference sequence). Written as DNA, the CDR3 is TGTGCCAGCAGTTTAGCAGATACGCAGTATTTT. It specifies CASSLADTQYF.

CDR3 residues: CASRDIGMDEQYF. In DNA, the CDR3 is TGTGCCAGCAGGGACATCGGAATGGACGAGCAGTACTTC. The gene calls are TRBV28 and TRBJ2-7; a weak D match, TRBD1 (5 bases). Germline loops: CDR1 MDHEN, CDR2 SYDVKM. This CDR3 region has 13 residues. The ends were cut back, 6 bases at V and 5 bases at J, with 14 bases in the middle.

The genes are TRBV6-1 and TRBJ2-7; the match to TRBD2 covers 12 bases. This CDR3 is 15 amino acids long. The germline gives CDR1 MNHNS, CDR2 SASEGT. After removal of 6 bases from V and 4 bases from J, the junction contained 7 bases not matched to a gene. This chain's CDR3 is CASRPGLAGQYEQYF. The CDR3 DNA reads TGTGCCAGCAGACCAGGACTAGCGGGACAGTACGAGCAGTACTTC.

The CDR3 spells CASSQQDRLGYEQYF. The CDR3 DNA follows: TGCGCCAGCAGCCAGCAGGACAGGCTTGGGTACGAGCAGTACTTC. This chain uses TRBV4-3 with TRBJ2-7, with 7 bases matching TRBD1. CDR1 and CDR2 (germline): LGHNA, YSLEER. Germline trimming cut 3 bases from V and 4 bases from J; bases unmatched to any gene: 9. This CDR3 comprises 15 residues.

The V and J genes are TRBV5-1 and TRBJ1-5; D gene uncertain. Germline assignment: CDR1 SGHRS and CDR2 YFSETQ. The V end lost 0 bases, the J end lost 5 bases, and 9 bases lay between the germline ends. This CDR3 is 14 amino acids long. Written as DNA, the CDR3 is TGCGCCAGCAGCTTGGGGGGTAACGATCAGCCCCAGCATTTT. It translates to CASSLGGNDQPQHF.

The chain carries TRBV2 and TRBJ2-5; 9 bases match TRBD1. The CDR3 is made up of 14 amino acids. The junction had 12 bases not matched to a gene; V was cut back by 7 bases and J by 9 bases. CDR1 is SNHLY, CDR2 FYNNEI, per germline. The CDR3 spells CASMGGQGIGAQYF. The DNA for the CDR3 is TGTGCCAGCATGGGGGGACAGGGAATAGGGGCCCAGTACTTC.

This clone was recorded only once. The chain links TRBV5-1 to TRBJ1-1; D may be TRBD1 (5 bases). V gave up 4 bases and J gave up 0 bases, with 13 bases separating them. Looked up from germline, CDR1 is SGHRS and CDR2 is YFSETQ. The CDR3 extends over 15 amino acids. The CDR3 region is CASSPRGDLNTEAFF. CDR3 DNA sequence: TGCGCCAGCAGCCCGAGGGGAGACCTGAACACTGAAGCTTTCTTT.

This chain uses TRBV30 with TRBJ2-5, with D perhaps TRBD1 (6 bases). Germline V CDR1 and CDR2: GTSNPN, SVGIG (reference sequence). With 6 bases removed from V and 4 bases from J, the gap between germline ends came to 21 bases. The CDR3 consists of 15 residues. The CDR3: CACGDVGFRGETQYF. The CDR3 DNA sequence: TGTGCCTGTGGGGATGTGGGTTTCAGGGGAGAGACCCAGTACTTC.

Here the CDR3 DNA reads TGTGCCAGTAAAGGGACGCCCTCTACTAACTATGGCTACACCTTC. Amino acid sequence: CASKGTPSTNYGYTF. V gene TRBV19 combines with J gene TRBJ1-2; D possibly corresponds to TRBD1 (5 bases). The CDR3 is made up of 15 amino acids. Germline V gene lookup returns CDR1 LNHDA and CDR2 SQIVND (reference sequence). V was trimmed by 7 bases and J by 0 bases, leaving 15 bases between them.

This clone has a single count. The CDR3 protein is CASSESIYSNQPQHF. The CDR3 coding sequence is TGCGCCAGCAGTGAGAGTATCTATAGCAATCAGCCCCAGCATTTT. The gene calls are TRBV10-2 and TRBJ1-5; D unresolved. Germline V gives CDR1 WSHSY, CDR2 SAAADI. Trimming shortened V by 2 bases and J by 0 bases, and 8 bases separated the two germline ends. The CDR3 spans 15 residues.

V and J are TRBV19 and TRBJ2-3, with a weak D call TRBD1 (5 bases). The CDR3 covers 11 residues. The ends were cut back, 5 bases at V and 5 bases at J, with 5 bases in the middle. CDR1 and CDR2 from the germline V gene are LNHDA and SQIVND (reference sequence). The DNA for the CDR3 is TGTGCCAGTAGTGACAGAGATACGCAGTATTTT. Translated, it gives CASSDRDTQYF.

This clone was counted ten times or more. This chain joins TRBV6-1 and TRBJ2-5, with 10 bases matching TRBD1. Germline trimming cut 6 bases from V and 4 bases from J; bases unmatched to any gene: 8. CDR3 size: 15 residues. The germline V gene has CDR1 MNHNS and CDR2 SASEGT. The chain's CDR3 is CASRDSRDRGETQYF. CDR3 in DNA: TGTGCCAGCAGAGATAGCCGGGACAGGGGAGAGACCCAGTACTTC.

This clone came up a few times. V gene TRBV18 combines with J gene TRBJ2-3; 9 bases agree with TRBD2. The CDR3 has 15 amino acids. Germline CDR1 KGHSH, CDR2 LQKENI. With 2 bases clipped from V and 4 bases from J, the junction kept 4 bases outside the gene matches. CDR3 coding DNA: TGTGCCAGCTCACCAGCGGGAGGGCTCGCAGATACGCAGTATTTT. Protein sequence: CASSPAGGLADTQYF.

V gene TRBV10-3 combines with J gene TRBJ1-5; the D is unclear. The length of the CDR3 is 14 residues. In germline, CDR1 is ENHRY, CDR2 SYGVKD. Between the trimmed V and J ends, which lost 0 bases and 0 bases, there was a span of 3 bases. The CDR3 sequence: CAISESYSNQPQHF. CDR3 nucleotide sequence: TGTGCCATCAGTGAGTCTTATAGCAATCAGCCCCAGCATTTT.

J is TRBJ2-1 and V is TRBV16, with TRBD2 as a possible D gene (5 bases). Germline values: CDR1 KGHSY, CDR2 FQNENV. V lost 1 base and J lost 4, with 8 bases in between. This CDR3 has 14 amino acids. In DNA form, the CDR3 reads TGTGCCAGCAGCCAATGGGGAGTTTACAATGAGCAGTTCTTC. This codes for CASSQWGVYNEQFF.

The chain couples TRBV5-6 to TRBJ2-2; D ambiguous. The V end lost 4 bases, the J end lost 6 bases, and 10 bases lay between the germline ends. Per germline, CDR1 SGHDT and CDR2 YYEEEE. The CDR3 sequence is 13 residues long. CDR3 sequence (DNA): TGTGCCAGCAGCGGACGTTGGGCCGGGGAGCTGTTTTTT. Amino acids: CASSGRWAGELFF.

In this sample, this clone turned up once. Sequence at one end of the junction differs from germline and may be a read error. The CDR3 region is CASSPRLAGVSEQFF. The CDR3 bases are TGTGCTAGCAGCCCGCGACTAGCGGGAGTGAGTGAGCAGTTCTTC. This chain links TRBV7-7 with TRBJ2-1; 12 nucleotides match TRBD2. The germline V gene has CDR1 SSHAT and CDR2 FNYEAQ (reference sequence). CDR3 size: 15 residues.